Below are 5 T cell receptor beta chains sequenced from a single sample in a study of T cells in Graves' hyperthyroidism and ophthalmopathy. Amplified regions were TCR beta CDR3 sequences from RNA transcripts. In the first-round RT-PCR of the TCR CDR3, the HTBI primer set was used. TCRdb re-called the multiplex PCR reads through MiXCR, storing one row per CDR3 protein. The repertoire includes roughly 500,000 distinct CDR3 sequences, roughly a quarter of them detected once, and over 9% sits in the top ten. The sample comprised blood. Receptors were obtained from a woman in her twenties or thirties with Graves' ophthalmopathy.

This clonotype was picked up many times. The chain uses TRBV12-3 or TRBV12-4 and TRBJ1-5; no reliable D call. V lost 5 bases and J lost 6, with 8 bases in between. The CDR3 runs 12 residues. The CDR3: CASSPSFQPQHF. The CDR3 bases are TGTGCCAGCAGTCCGTCCTTTCAGCCCCAGCATTTT.

This clonotype was observed at least ten times. This may stem from a read error, because a much larger clone lies one nucleotide away. V usage is TRBV28 and J usage is TRBJ1-1, with no clear D. Germline V lookup: CDR1 MDHEN, CDR2 SYDVKM. The CDR3 is made up of 17 amino acids. In DNA form, the CDR3 reads TGTGCCAGCAGTTTATTCCGTTTAAGAGGAAGCAACACTGGAGCTTTCTTT. As protein: CASSLFRLRGSNTGAFF.

This sequence joins TRBV19 and TRBJ2-7, with unresolved D. V dropped 0 bases and J dropped 2 bases, with 8 bases sitting between them. This CDR3 spans 14 amino acids. The germline V gene encodes CDR1 LNHDA and CDR2 SQIVND (reference sequence). The CDR3 protein is CASSIEDGTYEQYF. In DNA form, the CDR3 reads TGTGCCAGTAGTATAGAAGACGGCACCTACGAGCAGTACTTC.

The V and J genes are TRBV4-1 and TRBJ2-2; TRBD2 matches at 9 bases. Germline trimming cut 0 bases from V and 1 base from J; bases unmatched to any gene: 6. This CDR3 has 18 residues. The germline V gene has CDR1 MGHRA and CDR2 YSYEKL. Here the CDR3 reads CASSQEPSGAWNTGELFF. Here the CDR3 DNA reads TGCGCCAGCAGCCAAGAACCTAGCGGGGCGTGGAACACCGGGGAGCTGTTTTTT.

This clonotype appeared many times. The chain couples TRBV24-1 to TRBJ1-1; no reliable D call. Germline values: CDR1 KGHDR, CDR2 SFDVKD. With 4 bases removed from V and 11 bases from J, the gap between germline ends came to 10 bases. The CDR3 covers 11 residues. CDR3 bases: TGTGCCACCAGTGACCCCAGGAGGGCTTTCTTT. This codes for CATSDPRRAFF.